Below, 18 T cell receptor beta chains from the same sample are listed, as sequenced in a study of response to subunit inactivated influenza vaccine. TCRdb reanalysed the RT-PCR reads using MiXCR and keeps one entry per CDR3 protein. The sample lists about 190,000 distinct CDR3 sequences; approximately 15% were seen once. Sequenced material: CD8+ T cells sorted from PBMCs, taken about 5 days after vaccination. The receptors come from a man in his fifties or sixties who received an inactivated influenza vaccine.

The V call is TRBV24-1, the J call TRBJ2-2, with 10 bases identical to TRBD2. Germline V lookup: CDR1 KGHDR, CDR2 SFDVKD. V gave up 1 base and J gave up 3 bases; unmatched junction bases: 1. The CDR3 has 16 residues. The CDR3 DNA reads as TGTGCCACCAGTGATTTCAGCGGGAGGGACACCGGGGAGCTGTTTTTT. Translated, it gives CATSDFSGRDTGELFF.

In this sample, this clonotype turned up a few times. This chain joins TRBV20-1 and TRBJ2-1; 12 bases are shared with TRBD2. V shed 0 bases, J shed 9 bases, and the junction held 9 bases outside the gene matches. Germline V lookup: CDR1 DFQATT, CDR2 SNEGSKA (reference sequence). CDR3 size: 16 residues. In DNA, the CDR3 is TGCAGTGCTAGAGATCTAGCGGGAGGGATTTCTCGTGAGCAGTTCTTC. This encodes CSARDLAGGISREQFF.

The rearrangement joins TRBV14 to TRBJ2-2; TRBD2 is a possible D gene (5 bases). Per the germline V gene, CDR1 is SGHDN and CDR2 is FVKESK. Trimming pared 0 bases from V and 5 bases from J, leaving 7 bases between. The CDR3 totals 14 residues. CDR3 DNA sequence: TGTGCCAGCAGCCAAGAACTAGAGACCGGGGAGCTGTTTTTT. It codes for CASSQELETGELFF.

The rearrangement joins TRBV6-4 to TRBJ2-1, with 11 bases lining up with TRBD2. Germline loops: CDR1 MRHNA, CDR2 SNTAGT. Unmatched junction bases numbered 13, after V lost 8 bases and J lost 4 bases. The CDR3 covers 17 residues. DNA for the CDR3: TGTGCCAGCTCCCCCGGGACTAGCGGAATTCTATACAATGAGCAGTTCTTC. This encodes CASSPGTSGILYNEQFF.

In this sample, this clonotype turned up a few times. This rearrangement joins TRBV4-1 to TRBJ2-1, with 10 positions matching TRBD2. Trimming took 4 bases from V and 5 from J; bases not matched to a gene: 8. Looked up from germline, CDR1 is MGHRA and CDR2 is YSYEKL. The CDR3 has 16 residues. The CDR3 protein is CASSRTGLADNNEQFF. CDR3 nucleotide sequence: TGCGCCAGCAGCCGAACCGGACTAGCGGATAACAATGAGCAGTTCTTC.

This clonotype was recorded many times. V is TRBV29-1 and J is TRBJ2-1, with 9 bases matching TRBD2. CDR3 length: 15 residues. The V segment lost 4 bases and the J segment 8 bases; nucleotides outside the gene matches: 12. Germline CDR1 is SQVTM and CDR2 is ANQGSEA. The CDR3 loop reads CSVGASSGKGDEQFF. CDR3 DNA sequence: TGCAGCGTTGGAGCGTCTAGCGGGAAGGGGGATGAGCAGTTCTTC.

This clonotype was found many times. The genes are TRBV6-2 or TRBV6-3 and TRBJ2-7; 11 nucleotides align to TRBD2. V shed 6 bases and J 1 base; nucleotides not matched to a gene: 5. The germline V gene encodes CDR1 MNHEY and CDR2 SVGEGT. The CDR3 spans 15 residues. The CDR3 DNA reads TGTGCCAGCAGGGAACTAGCGGGAGAATCCTACGAGCAGTACTTC. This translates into CASRELAGESYEQYF.

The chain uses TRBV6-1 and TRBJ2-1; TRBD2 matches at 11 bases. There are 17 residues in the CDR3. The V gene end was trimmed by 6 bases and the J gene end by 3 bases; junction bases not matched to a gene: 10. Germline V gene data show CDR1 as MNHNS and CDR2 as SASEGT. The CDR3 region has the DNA TGTGCCAGCAGCCAATGGCATAGCGGGAGGGGCTACAATGAGCAGTTCTTC. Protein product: CASSQWHSGRGYNEQFF.

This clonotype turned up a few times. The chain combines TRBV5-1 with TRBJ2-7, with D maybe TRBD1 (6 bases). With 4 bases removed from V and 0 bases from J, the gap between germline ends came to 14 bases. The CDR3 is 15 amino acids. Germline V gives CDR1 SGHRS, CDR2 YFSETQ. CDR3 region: CASSVDSYSSYEQYF. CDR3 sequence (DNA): TGCGCCAGCAGCGTGGACAGCTATTCCTCCTACGAGCAGTACTTC.

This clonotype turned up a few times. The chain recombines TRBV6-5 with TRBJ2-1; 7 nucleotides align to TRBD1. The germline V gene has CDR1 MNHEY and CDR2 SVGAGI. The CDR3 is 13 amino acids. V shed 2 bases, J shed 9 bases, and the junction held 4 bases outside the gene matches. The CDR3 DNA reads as TGTGCCAGCAGTTACCTACAGGGGAGTGAGCAGTTCTTC. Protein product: CASSYLQGSEQFF.

CDR3 protein: CASSRQGASTGELFF. The DNA of the CDR3 is TGCGCCTCCTCAAGGCAGGGGGCGTCCACCGGGGAGCTGTTTTTT. V and J are TRBV4-3 and TRBJ2-2; TRBD1 matches at 8 bases. V was pared by 11 bases and J by 4 bases, with 12 bases of the junction left unmatched. The germline gives CDR1 LGHNA, CDR2 YSLEER. CDR3 length equals 15 residues.

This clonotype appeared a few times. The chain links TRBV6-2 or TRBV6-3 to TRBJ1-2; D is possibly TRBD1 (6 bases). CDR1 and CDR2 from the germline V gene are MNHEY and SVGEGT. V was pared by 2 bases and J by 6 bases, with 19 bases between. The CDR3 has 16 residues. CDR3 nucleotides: TGTGCCAGCAGTTACACCCCAGCAGGGGTTGTCGATGGCTACACCTTC. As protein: CASSYTPAGVVDGYTF.

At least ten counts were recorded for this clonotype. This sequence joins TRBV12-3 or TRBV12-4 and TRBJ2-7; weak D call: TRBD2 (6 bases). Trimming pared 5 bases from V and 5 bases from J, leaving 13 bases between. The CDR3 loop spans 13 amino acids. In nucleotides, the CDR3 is TGTGCCAGCAGTCAGAAGTCGGGGGACGAGCAGTACTTC. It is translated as CASSQKSGDEQYF.

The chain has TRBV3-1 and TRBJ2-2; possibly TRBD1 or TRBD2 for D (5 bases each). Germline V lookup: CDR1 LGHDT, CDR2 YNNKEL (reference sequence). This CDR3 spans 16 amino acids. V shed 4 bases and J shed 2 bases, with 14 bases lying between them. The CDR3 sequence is CASSPIGTLNTGELFF. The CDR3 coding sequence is TGTGCCAGCAGCCCAATCGGGACGTTAAACACCGGGGAGCTGTTTTTT.

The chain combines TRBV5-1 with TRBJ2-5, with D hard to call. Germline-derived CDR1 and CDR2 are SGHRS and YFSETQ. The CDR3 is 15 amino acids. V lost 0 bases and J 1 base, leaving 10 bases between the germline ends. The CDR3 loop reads CASSLEARAQETQYF. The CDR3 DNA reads TGCGCCAGCAGCTTGGAAGCCCGAGCCCAAGAGACCCAGTACTTC.

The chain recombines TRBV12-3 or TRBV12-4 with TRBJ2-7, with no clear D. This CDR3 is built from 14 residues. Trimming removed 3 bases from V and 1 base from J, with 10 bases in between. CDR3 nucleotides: TGTGCCAGCAGTTTCGGCGTTTCATCCTACGAGCAGTACTTC. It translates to CASSFGVSSYEQYF.

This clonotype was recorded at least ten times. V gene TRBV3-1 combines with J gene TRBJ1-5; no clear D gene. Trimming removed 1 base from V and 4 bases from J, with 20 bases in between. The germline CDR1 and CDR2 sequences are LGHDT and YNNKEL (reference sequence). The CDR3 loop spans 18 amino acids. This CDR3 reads CASSQGTDPSPHNQPQHF. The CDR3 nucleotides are TGTGCCAGCAGCCAAGGGACGGACCCCTCCCCCCATAATCAGCCCCAGCATTTT.

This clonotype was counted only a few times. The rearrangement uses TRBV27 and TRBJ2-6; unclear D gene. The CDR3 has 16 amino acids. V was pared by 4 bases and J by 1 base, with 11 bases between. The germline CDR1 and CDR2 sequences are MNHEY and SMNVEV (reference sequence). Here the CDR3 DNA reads TGTGCCAGCAGTTCAGGTTTAGTGTCTGGGGCCAACGTCCTGACTTTC. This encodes CASSSGLVSGANVLTF.